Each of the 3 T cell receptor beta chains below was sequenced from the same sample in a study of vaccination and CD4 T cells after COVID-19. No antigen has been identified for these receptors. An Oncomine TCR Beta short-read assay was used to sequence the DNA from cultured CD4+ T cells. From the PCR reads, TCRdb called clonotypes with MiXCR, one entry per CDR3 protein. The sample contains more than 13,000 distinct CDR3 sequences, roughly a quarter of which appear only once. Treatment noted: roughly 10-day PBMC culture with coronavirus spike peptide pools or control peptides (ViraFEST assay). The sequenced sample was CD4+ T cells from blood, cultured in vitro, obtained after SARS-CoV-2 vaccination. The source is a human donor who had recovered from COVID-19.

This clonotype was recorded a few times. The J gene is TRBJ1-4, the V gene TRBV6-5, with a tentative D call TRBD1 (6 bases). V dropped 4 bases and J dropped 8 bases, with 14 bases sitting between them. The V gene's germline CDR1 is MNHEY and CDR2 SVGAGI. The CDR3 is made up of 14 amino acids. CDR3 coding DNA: TGTGCCAGCAGTTGGGACACCCGGCGGGAAAAACTGTTTTTT. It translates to CASSWDTRREKLFF.

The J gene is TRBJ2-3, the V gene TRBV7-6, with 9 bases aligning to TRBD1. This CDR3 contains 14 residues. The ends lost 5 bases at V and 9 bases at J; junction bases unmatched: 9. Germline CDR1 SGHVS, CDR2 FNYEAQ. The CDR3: CASSPQQGARTQYF. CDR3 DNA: TGTGCCAGCAGCCCTCAACAGGGGGCGAGGACGCAGTATTTT.

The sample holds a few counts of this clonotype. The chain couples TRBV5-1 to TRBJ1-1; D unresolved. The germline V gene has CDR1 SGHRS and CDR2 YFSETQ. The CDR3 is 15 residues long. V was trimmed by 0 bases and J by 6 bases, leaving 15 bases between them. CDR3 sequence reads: CASSLAVGRLAEAFF. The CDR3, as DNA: TGCGCCAGCAGCTTGGCCGTGGGGAGGTTGGCTGAAGCTTTCTTT.